This is a list of T cell receptor beta chains from one sample in a study of human T cells and chemical hapten exposure. TCRdb analysed the RACE reads with MiXCR anew, one entry per CDR3 protein. In the table there are 180,000 or so distinct CDR3 sequences, around 30% of which are singletons. The sample in question was whole blood, obtained in connection with sensitization to the hapten diphenylcyclopropenone (DPC). These receptor sequences come from a woman younger than 45 with alopecia areata. Some clones in this sample may be carry-over from other donors' samples. Each CDR3 is given with its conserved first and last residue. Clone size, where shown, is once, few, many, or a class for clones that have expanded.

clone_size j_call v_call cdr3_aa
few TRBJ1-1 TRBV10-3 CAISGTVLATEAFF
NA TRBJ1-1 TRBV6-5 CASSYTFGGRGEAFF
many TRBJ2-7 TRBV18 CASSPGTGGRYEQYF
few TRBJ1-1 TRBV29-1 CSVGRSQGLGAFF
NA TRBJ1-5 TRBV5-1 CASSLSPNQPQHF
once TRBJ1-2 TRBV29-1 CSVEHRDRVTGGYTF
few TRBJ2-3 TRBV29-1 CSVEPSGLSDTQYF
NA TRBJ2-1 TRBV2 CASSETGVGYNEQFF
few TRBJ1-5 TRBV10-3 CAISGQDSNQPQHF
NA TRBJ1-2 TRBV4-3 CASSQATRVYNYGYTF
NA TRBJ2-1 TRBV19 CASSRFAGYYNEQFF
NA TRBJ2-7 TRBV3-1 CASSQTPPGEQYF
NA TRBJ2-3 TRBV9 CASSVDGAGDTQYF
NA TRBJ2-1 TRBV28 CASSPGSGLRSYNEQFF
NA TRBJ2-7 TRBV27 CASSRAGGRSYEQYF
once TRBJ1-1 TRBV20-1 CSARGDRGSSRAEAFF
few TRBJ1-1 TRBV5-4 CASSLGGQLNTEAFF
few TRBJ1-6 TRBV7-3 CASSYQGNSPLHF
NA TRBJ2-1 TRBV2 CASSEAGKQFF
NA TRBJ2-3 TRBV4-2 CASNSGTMTDTQYF
NA TRBJ2-2 TRBV12-3/TRBV12-4 CASRIAGGTGELFF
few TRBJ1-2 TRBV20-1 CSAVPPGQVYGYTF
once TRBJ2-5 TRBV4-1 CASSRTVDQETQYF
NA TRBJ1-4 TRBV28 CASSLTGGLATNEKLFF
NA TRBJ2-7 TRBV29-1 CSGGKGGQGIYEQYF
NA TRBJ2-3 TRBV5-4 CASSLVRIDTQYF
many TRBJ2-7 TRBV28 CASSLWRTGLGEQYF
few TRBJ2-7 TRBV3-1 CASSRTGGEQYF
NA TRBJ1-1 TRBV12-3/TRBV12-4 CASSLARQAAFF
NA TRBJ2-1 TRBV7-9 CASSLVMVDNEQFF
NA TRBJ2-4 TRBV4-1 CASSQAGQKNIQYF
NA TRBJ2-1 TRBV29-1 CSVVMWLAVTNEQFF
NA TRBJ2-1 TRBV20-1 CSAGGTSGSGFF
few TRBJ2-3 TRBV18 CASSTGTGKLPDTQYF
NA TRBJ2-5 TRBV10-3 CAISGQQQETQYF
few TRBJ2-7 TRBV29-1 CSVSTFGAGAGEQYF
few TRBJ1-4 TRBV20-1 CSARQGIGTTAGKLFF